In this sample, the clone carrying this TCR beta chain turned up many times. The antigen is unknown. This sample is drawn from a study of T cell repertoires in cytomegalovirus infection. Broader study findings: Dominating the ex vivo response were HLA-C-restricted CMV-specific TCR beta clonotypes. Cumulative frequency of public TCR beta families picked out carriers of CMV plus the relevant HLA.

The CDR3 is 16 residues long. V lost 7 bases, J lost 4 bases, and 9 bases stayed unmatched. From the reads, TCRdb called clonotypes with MiXCR, one entry per CDR3 protein. The data show 200,000 to 300,000 distinct CDR3 sequences, with around 9% seen just once and less than 15% held by the top ten. The sequence was collected from a human donor in good health (CMV status not recorded). Some clones in this sample may be carry-over from other donors' samples. Sequenced input: PBMCs. The chain joins TRBV12-3 or TRBV12-4 to TRBJ1-5; 11 nucleotides line up with TRBD1. The CDR3 DNA reads TGTGCCAGCAACTCCCGGGACAGGGGGGAGAATCAGCCCCAGCATTTT. It encodes CASNSRDRGENQPQHF.